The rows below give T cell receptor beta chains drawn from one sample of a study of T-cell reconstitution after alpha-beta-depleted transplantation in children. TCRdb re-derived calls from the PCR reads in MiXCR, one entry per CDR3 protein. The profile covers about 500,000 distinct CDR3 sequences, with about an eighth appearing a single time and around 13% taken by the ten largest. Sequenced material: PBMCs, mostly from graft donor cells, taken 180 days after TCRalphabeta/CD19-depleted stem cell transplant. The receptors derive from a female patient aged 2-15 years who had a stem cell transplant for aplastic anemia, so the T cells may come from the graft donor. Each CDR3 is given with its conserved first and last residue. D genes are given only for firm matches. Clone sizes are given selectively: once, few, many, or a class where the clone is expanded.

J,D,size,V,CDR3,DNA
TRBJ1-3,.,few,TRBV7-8,CASSSQVALQNTIYF,TGTGCCAGCAGCTCACAGGTTGCCCTCCAAAACACCATATATTTT
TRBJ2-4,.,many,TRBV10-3,CAISESDRLAKNIQYF,TGTGCCATCAGTGAGTCTGACAGGCTAGCCAAAAACATTCAGTACTTC
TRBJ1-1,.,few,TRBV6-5,CASSYPGTREAFF,TGTGCCAGCAGTTACCCCGGGACACGTGAAGCTTTCTTT
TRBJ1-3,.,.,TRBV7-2,CASSLTSGNTIYF,TGTGCCAGCAGCTTGACTTCTGGAAACACCATATATTTT
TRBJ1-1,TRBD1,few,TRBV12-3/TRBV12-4,CASSLWDRDTEAFF,TGTGCCAGCAGTTTGTGGGACAGGGACACTGAAGCTTTCTTT
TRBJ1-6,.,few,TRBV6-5,CASSYGGGGSPLHF,TGTGCCAGCAGTTATGGAGGGGGGGGGTCACCCCTCCACTTT
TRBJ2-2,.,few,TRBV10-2,CASTTRFTGELFF,TGCGCCAGCACGACAAGATTCACCGGGGAGCTGTTTTTT
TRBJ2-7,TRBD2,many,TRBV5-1,CASSLASSGGSYEQYF,TGCGCCAGCAGCTTGGCGTCTAGCGGGGGATCCTACGAGCAGTACTTC
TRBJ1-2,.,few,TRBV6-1,CAGDEIGADYGYTF,TGTGCCGGGGATGAGATAGGGGCTGACTATGGCTACACCTTC
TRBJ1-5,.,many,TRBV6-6,CASTIINQPQHF,TGTGCCAGCACCATTATCAATCAGCCCCAGCATTTT
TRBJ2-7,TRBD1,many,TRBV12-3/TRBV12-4,CASTTGQGAYEQYF,TGTGCCAGCACTACGGGACAGGGGGCCTACGAGCAGTACTTC
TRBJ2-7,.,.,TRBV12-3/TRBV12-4,CASSFGLPYEQYF,TGTGCCAGCAGTTTTGGCCTTCCCTACGAGCAGTACTTC
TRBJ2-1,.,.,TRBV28,CASLSYNEQFF,TGTGCCAGCCTTTCCTACAATGAGCAGTTCTTC
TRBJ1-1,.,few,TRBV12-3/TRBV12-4,CASRGTGNINTEAFF,TGTGCCAGCAGGGGAACCGGGAATATTAACACTGAAGCTTTCTTT
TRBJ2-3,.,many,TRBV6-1,CASTKGMYTDTQYF,TGTGCCAGCACTAAGGGGATGTACACAGATACGCAGTATTTT
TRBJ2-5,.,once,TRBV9,CASSVDIAGWKETQYF,TGTGCCAGCAGCGTAGATATTGCAGGGTGGAAAGAGACCCAGTACTTC
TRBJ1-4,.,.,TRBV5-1,CASSLGTAYRNEKLFF,TGCGCCAGCAGCTTGGGTACAGCGTACCGAAATGAAAAACTGTTTTTT
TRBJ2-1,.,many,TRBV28,CASSFGRHEQFF,TGTGCCAGCAGTTTTGGGAGGCATGAGCAGTTCTTC
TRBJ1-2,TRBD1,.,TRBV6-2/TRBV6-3,CASKRTGSPYGYTF,TGTGCCAGCAAGAGGACAGGCAGTCCATATGGCTACACCTTC
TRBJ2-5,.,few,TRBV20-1,CSAPRQGLFQETQYF,TGCAGTGCCCCCCGGCAGGGGCTATTTCAAGAGACCCAGTACTTC
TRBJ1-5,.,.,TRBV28,CASSPSLGAISQPQHF,TGTGCCAGCAGTCCATCTTTGGGTGCTATAAGTCAGCCCCAGCATTTT
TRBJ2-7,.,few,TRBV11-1,CASSFLPDPGQNHHEQYF,TGTGCCAGCAGCTTTCTACCCGATCCGGGACAAAACCACCACGAGCAGTACTTC
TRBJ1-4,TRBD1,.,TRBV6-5,CASSYGAKGAGEKLFF,TGTGCCAGCAGTTACGGGGCCAAGGGGGCGGGTGAAAAACTGTTTTTT
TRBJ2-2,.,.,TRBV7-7,CASSFRQGGNTGELFF,TGTGCCAGCAGCTTCCGACAGGGAGGGAACACCGGGGAGCTGTTTTTT
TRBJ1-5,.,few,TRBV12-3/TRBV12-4,CASNRINQPQHF,TGTGCCAGCAACCGGATCAATCAGCCCCAGCATTTT
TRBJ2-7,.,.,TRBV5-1,CASSLAAGAWDEQYF,TGCGCCAGCAGCTTGGCCGCGGGGGCCTGGGACGAGCAGTACTTC
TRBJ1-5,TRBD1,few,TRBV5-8,CASSLGTGGGNQPQHF,TGTGCCAGCAGCTTGGGGACAGGGGGCGGCAATCAGCCCCAGCATTTT
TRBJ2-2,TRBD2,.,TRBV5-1,CASSLGTFRGSWYTGELFF,TGCGCCAGCAGCTTGGGGACTTTCCGCGGGAGTTGGTACACCGGGGAGCTGTTTTTT
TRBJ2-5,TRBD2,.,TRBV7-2,CASSPRLAGIQETQYF,TGTGCCAGCAGCCCGCGACTAGCGGGGATCCAAGAGACCCAGTACTTC
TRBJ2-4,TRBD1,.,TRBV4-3,CASSQRQGADIQYF,TGCGCCAGCAGCCAGAGACAGGGGGCGGACATTCAGTACTTC
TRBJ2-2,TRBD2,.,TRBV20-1,CSARNRLAGGTGELFF,TGCAGTGCTAGGAATCGACTAGCGGGGGGAACCGGGGAGCTGTTTTTT
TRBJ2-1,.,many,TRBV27,CASSLDPYNEQFF,TGTGCCAGCAGTTTAGACCCGTACAATGAGCAGTTCTTC
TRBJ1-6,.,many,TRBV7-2,CASSLGPSGTGGSPLHF,TGTGCCAGCAGCTTAGGCCCCTCAGGGACGGGAGGTTCACCCCTCCACTTT
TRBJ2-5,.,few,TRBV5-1,CASIPGGGEETQYF,TGCGCCAGCATCCCCGGAGGGGGAGAAGAGACCCAGTACTTC
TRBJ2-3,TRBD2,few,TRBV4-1,CASSQDVWLAGGNLYTDTQYF,TGCGCCAGCAGCCAAGACGTCTGGCTAGCGGGAGGCAACCTATACACAGATACGCAGTATTTT
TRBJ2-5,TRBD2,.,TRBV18,CASSPLAGGGRETQYF,TGTGCCAGCTCACCGCTAGCGGGAGGAGGACGAGAGACCCAGTACTTC
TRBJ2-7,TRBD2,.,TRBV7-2,CASSPLAGVSAWEQYF,TGTGCCAGCAGCCCCCTAGCGGGAGTTAGTGCGTGGGAGCAGTACTTC
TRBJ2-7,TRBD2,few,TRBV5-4,CASTVAGISSYEQYF,TGTGCCAGCACAGTAGCGGGGATTAGCTCCTACGAGCAGTACTTC
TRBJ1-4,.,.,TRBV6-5,CASSWAAGGEKLFF,TGTGCCAGCAGTTGGGCGGCGGGGGGCGAAAAACTGTTTTTT
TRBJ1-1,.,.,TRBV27,CASSPLKGSALNTEAFF,TGTGCCAGCAGTCCGTTAAAGGGCTCGGCATTAAACACTGAAGCTTTCTTT